The 7 T cell receptor beta chains below come from one sample, sequenced in a study of T cells after yellow fever vaccination. TCRdb fed the 5' RACE reads into MiXCR, producing one record per CDR3 protein. The repertoire holds about 50,000 distinct CDR3 sequences, with 4.5% to 6% as singletons. The source was PBMCs, either bulk or a sorted T-cell subset (CD4+, CD8+, memory, or dextramer-sorted; not recorded which), collected on the day of the yellow fever booster vaccination. These receptors came from a man between 18 and 35 years old who received the YFV17D yellow fever vaccine.

This clonotype was counted ten times or more. This chain connects TRBV27 to TRBJ2-1; D uncertain. The germline V gene encodes CDR1 MNHEY and CDR2 SMNVEV (reference sequence). The CDR3 is made up of 12 amino acids. Trimming shortened V by 4 bases and J by 8 bases, and 9 bases separated the two germline ends. CDR3 sequence (DNA): TGTGCCAGCAGTTCACCGGCCTATGAGCAGTTCTTC. The encoded protein is CASSSPAYEQFF.

The chain is built from TRBV6-2 or TRBV6-3 and TRBJ2-2; no clear D gene. V lost 0 bases and J lost 2, with 16 bases in between. The germline V gene encodes CDR1 MNHEY and CDR2 SVGEGT. The CDR3 loop spans 18 amino acids. CDR3 sequence: CASSYSTFWRSNTGELFF. The CDR3 DNA follows: TGTGCCAGCAGTTACTCGACGTTTTGGCGGTCTAACACCGGGGAGCTGTTTTTT.

This clonotype has at least ten counts. This chain joins TRBV5-1 and TRBJ2-5; D is uncertain. Trimming cost V 6 bases and J 2 bases, with 11 bases left between them. This CDR3 spans 13 amino acids. Germline CDR1 SGHRS, CDR2 YFSETQ. The CDR3 loop is CASNRHSQETQYF. The CDR3 DNA follows: TGCGCCAGCAACAGACACTCACAAGAGACCCAGTACTTC.

A few counts support this clonotype. This chain joins TRBV20-1 and TRBJ2-7; weak D call: TRBD1 (6 bases). The germline V and J ends were trimmed by 1 base and 7 bases, with 20 bases remaining between them. The CDR3 is 15 amino acids. Germline V gene data show CDR1 as DFQATT and CDR2 as SNEGSKA (reference sequence). Here the CDR3 reads CSARVLLDSGEEQYV. CDR3 in DNA: TGCAGTGCTAGAGTCCTATTGGACAGCGGAGAAGAGCAGTACGTC.

This clonotype was seen at least ten times. CDR3 loop: CASSAGLELYNEQFF. As DNA, the CDR3 is TGTGCCAGCAGCGCCGGACTAGAGCTGTACAATGAGCAGTTCTTC. The rearrangement joins TRBV9 to TRBJ2-1, with 7 bases identical to TRBD2. V lost 3 bases to trimming and J lost 4 bases; unmatched junction nucleotides: 7. From germline, CDR1 is SGDLS and CDR2 YYNGEE. The CDR3 sequence is 15 residues long.

This clonotype was recorded many times. The V gene is TRBV20-1, the J gene TRBJ1-4, with TRBD1 identical over 9 bases. This CDR3 region has 15 residues. In germline, CDR1 is DFQATT, CDR2 SNEGSKA (reference sequence). Germline trimming cut 4 bases from V and 7 bases from J; bases unmatched to any gene: 10. CDR3 nucleotide sequence: TGCAGTGCTACGTATCCGGGACAGGGCAGTGAAAAACTGTTTTTT. This gives the protein CSATYPGQGSEKLFF.

This clonotype was seen repeatedly, ten times or more. The V and J genes are TRBV4-1 and TRBJ2-4, with 7 bases fitting TRBD2. J was trimmed by 3 bases and V by 5 bases; bases with no gene match: 7. CDR1 and CDR2 from the germline V gene are MGHRA and YSYEKL. The CDR3 runs to 15 residues. The CDR3 DNA sequence: TGCGCCAGCAGCTCCTTAGGCGGGGGCAAAAACATTCAGTACTTC. Its protein product is CASSSLGGGKNIQYF.